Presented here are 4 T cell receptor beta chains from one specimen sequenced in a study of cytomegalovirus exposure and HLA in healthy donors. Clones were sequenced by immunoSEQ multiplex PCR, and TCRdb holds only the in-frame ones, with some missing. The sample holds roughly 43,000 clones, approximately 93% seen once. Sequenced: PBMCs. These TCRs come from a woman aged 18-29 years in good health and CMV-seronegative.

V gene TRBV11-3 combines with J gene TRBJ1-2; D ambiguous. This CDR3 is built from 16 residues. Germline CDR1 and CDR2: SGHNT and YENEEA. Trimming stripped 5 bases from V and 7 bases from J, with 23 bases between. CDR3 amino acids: CASSLSKEGLRSGYTF. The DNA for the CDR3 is TGTGCCAGCAGCCTCTCAAAAGAGGGCCTGAGAAGTGGCTACACCTTC. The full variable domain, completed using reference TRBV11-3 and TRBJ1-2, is EAGVVQSPRYKIIEKKQPVAFWCNPISGHNTLYWYLQNLGQGPELLIRYENEEAVDDSQLPKDRFSAERLKGVDSTLKIQPAELGDSAVYLCASSLSKEGLRSGYTFGSGTRLTVV.

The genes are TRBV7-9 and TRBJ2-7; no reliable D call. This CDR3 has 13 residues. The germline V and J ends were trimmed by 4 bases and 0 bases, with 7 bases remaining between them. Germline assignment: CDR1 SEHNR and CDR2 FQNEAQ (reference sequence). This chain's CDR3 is CASSSIVSYEQYF. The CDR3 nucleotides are TGTGCCAGCAGCTCCATTGTCTCCTACGAGCAGTACTTC.

CDR3 bases: TGCGCCAGCAGCTTGGAAGCGGGATACTCCTACAATGAGCAGTTCTTC. Amino acids: CASSLEAGYSYNEQFF. V and J are TRBV5-1 and TRBJ2-1, with TRBD2 matching 7 bases. Germline loops: CDR1 SGHRS, CDR2 YFSETQ. The V and J ends lost 0 bases and 0 bases, in that order; junction bases with no gene match: 3. CDR3 length: 16 amino acids.

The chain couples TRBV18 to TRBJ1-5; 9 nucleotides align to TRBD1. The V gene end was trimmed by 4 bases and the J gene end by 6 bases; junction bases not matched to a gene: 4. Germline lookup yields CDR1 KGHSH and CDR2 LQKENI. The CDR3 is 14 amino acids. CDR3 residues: CASSRGQGPQPQHF. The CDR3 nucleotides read TGTGCCAGCTCACGGGGACAGGGACCTCAGCCCCAGCATTTT.